This is a list of T cell receptor beta chains from one sample in a study of CD8 T cells in Susac syndrome. One entry per CDR3 protein, called by TCRdb with MiXCR from the immunoSEQ multiplex PCR reads. The sample has some 120,000 distinct CDR3 sequences, 92% seen once; the top ten hold about 0.14%. Input material: CD4+ T cells from PBMCs. The origin of the receptors is a human donor in good health. Each CDR3 is given without its conserved first and last residue. The order of the fields is V gene, clone size, CDR3 protein. Expanded clones are given a class, and other clones once, few, many or no size at all.

>TRBV20-1|.
SAPKAFGTQY
>TRBV9|.
ASSVEGQGDYPGELF
>TRBV5-1|.
ASSLIAVNTEAF
>TRBV6-2/TRBV6-3|.
ASSSGQLAEKLF
>TRBV20-1|.
SARASRGRVSSGNTIY
>TRBV6-5|.
ASSYSHRGDEQY
>TRBV18|.
ASSPPDGPNSPLH
>TRBV19|.
ASSEGSGANVLT
>TRBV7-3|.
ASSLKLARNEQF
>TRBV6-1|.
ASRTYEQY
>TRBV4-2|.
ASRQENEQF
>TRBV7-2|.
ASSLSTPGYLPQH
>TRBV7-9|.
ASSPRQGHMNTEAF
>TRBV6-5|.
ASSYWELAGPYEQY
>TRBV19|.
ASSIQDYLNYGYT
>TRBV7-3|.
ASSLNGGQSEAF
>TRBV5-6|.
ASSLLGNQPQH
>TRBV29-1|.
SVPRSGANTEAF
>TRBV5-1|.
ASSSLVEDEQY
>TRBV5-6|once
ASGEWTSGRADSYNEQF
>TRBV4-3|.
ASSQPNMNTEAF
>TRBV28|.
ASSSRYGAGPTVPYGYT
>TRBV4-3|.
ASSQFASSGANVLT
>TRBV25-1|.
ASRLGDRGRYTEAF
>TRBV3-1|.
ASSQQPGGRDEQY
>TRBV28|.
ASSLSLTGELF
>TRBV5-1|.
ASREGTSGPPYEQY
>TRBV5-6|once
ASSLDALPSGYNEQF
>TRBV19|.
ASSSKYSNQPQH
>TRBV3-1|.
ASSQDTVQETQY
>TRBV7-2|.
ASSGRALQETQY
>TRBV20-1|.
SARDLGAHEQF
>TRBV20-1|.
SARRDRQETQY
>TRBV4-3|few
ASSQSQRGVGEQY
>TRBV20-1|.
SASGQMTNYGYT
>TRBV2|.
ASSEGGEQY
>TRBV7-3|.
ASSPTTGGGELF
>TRBV20-1|.
SARARTVTGGYT
>TRBV20-1|.
SAIPAGGLRNEQF
>TRBV6-5|.
ASSPSRLALAGELF
>TRBV5-1|once
ASSLWGSSNQPQH
>TRBV10-3|.
AFYRVPNEQF
>TRBV20-1|once
SARDEQGAAQPQH
>TRBV7-6|.
ASSPDDGPGSHEQY
>TRBV12-3/TRBV12-4|once
ASSLGISYEQY
>TRBV10-3|.
AIGQGAANEQF
>TRBV12-5|.
ASGLGTGVSEAF
>TRBV7-2|.
ASSPRGGGAYEQY
>TRBV19|.
ASSLSGGLGVEQF
>TRBV7-9|.
ASSLGIDNYGYT
>TRBV5-1|.
ASSLEQEAF
>TRBV23-1|.
ASSQGRYSREAF
>TRBV20-1|.
SARLGGTDTQY